This T cell receptor beta chain emerged from a study of OX40 agonist ivuxolimab in advanced cancers. Study-wide context: Three patients, one with hepatocellular carcinoma and two with cutaneous melanoma, responded partially.

Germline loops: CDR1 SGHVS, CDR2 FQNEAQ. V trimming: 2 bases; J trimming: 7 bases; junction bases outside the gene matches: 3. This CDR3 region has 15 residues. Only in-frame clones appear in the TCRdb table, and some are missing; sequencing was by immunoSEQ multiplex PCR. The sample lists over 50,000 clones, nearly 85% occurring once. This clone was seen more than once but under ten times. Its antigen is not known. Study outcomes and limitations: Certain nonresponders additionally had low normalized T-cell clonal expansion. It was not determined which antigens were specifically recognized by the peripheral T cells that had undergone clonal expansion. Expanded clones belonging to CD8+ T cells outnumbered, on average, those of CD4+.

J is TRBJ1-6 and V is TRBV7-8, with 9 bases fitting TRBD1. The specimen comprised CD4+ or CD8+ T cells sorted from blood, sampled in a trial of the OX40 agonist ivuxolimab. This receptor was identified in an adult with an advanced solid tumor such as melanoma, head and neck, liver or kidney cancer. CDR3 sequence reads: CASSLRDRENSPLHF. The CDR3 DNA sequence: TGTGCCAGCAGCTTACGGGACAGGGAGAATTCACCCCTCCACTTT.